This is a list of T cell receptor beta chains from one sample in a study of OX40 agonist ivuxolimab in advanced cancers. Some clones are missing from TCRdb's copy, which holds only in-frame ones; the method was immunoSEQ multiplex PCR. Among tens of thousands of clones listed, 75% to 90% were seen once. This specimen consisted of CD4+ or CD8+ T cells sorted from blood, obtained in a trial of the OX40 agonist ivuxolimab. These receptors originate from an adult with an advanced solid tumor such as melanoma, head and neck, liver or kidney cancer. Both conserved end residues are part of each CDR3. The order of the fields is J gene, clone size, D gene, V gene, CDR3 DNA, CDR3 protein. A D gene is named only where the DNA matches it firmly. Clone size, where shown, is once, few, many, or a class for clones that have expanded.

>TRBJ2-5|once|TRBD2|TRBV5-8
TGTGCCAGCAGCTTGGAATTGGCTAGCGGGGACCAAGAGACCCAGTACTTC
CASSLELASGDQETQYF
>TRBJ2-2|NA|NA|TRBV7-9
TGTGCCAGCTCCGGGGAGCTGTTTTTT
CASSGELFF
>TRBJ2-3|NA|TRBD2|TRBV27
TGTGCCAGCAGTCCGCGACTAGCGGGGGGCACAGATACGCAGTATTTT
CASSPRLAGGTDTQYF
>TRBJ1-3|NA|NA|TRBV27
TGTGCCAGCAGTCCCAATGACAGTGGAAACACCATATATTTT
CASSPNDSGNTIYF
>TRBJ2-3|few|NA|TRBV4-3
TGCGCCAGCAGCCAAGAAGTGGGGGAACAGGGAGATACGCAGTATTTT
CASSQEVGEQGDTQYF
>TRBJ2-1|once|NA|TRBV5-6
TGTGCCAGCAGCTGGGCCTCGACGGTTAGCTCCTACAATGAGCAGTTCTTC
CASSWASTVSSYNEQFF
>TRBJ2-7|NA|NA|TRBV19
TGTGCCAGCCGCCTGGTGGCAGCTGCCTACGAGCAGTACTTC
CASRLVAAAYEQYF
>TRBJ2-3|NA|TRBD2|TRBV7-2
TGTGCCAGCAGCTCCAACCCACTAGCGGGGGGCATGTATTTT
CASSSNPLAGGMYF
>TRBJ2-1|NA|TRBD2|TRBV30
TGTGCCTGGAGGGGCCTAGCGGGCGCCGATGAGCAGTTCTTC
CAWRGLAGADEQFF
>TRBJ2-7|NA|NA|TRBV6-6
TGTGCCAGCAGTTACAGGGGGACCTCCTACGAGCAGTACTTC
CASSYRGTSYEQYF
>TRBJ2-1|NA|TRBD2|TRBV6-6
TGTGCCAGCAGGAGCGGGGGGATTAATGAGCAGTTCTTC
CASRSGGINEQFF
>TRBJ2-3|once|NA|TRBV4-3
TGCGCCAGCAGCCAAGTTGGACGGAACACAGATACGCAGTATTTT
CASSQVGRNTDTQYF
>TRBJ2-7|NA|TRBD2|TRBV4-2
TGTGCCAGCAGCCAACCTCTAGCGGGTAGCTCCTACGAGCAGTACTTC
CASSQPLAGSSYEQYF
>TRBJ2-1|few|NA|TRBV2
TGTGCCAGCAGTGACGCCGACATGTCCTACAATGAGCAGTTCTTC
CASSDADMSYNEQFF
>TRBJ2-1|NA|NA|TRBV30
TGTGCCTGGAAAGCGGGTACCTACAATGAGCAGTTCTTC
CAWKAGTYNEQFF
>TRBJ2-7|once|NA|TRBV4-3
TGCGCCAGCAGCCAAGATTCCCGCGGTACAACCTACGAGCAGTACTTC
CASSQDSRGTTYEQYF
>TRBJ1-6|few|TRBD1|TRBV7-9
TGTGCCAGCAGCTGGGACAGGGGAAATTCACCCCTCCACTTT
CASSWDRGNSPLHF
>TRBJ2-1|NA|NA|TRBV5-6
TGTGCCAGCAGCTCCTCCGGGGTGGGGATATCCTACAATGAGCAGTTCTTC
CASSSSGVGISYNEQFF
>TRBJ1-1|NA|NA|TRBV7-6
TGTGCCAGCAGCTTTATGGTGAACACTGAAGCTTTCTTT
CASSFMVNTEAFF
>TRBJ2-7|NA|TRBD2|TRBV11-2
TGTGCCAGCAGCTTAGAACTAGCGGAACAGTACTTC
CASSLELAEQYF
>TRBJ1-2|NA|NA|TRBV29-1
TGCAGCGTTGAAGAATTAGCTAACTATGGCTACACCTTC
CSVEELANYGYTF
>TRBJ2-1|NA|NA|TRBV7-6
TGTGCCAGCAGCTTAGACAGGGTATCCTACAATGAGCAGTTCTTC
CASSLDRVSYNEQFF
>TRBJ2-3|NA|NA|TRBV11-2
TGTGCCAGCAGCTTCGGAGCGGAAGGGCTGACAGATACGCAGTATTTT
CASSFGAEGLTDTQYF
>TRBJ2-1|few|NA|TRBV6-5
TGTGCCAGCAGTTACTCGACGGGGGAACTCAATGAGCAGTTCTTC
CASSYSTGELNEQFF
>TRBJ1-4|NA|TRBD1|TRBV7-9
TGTGCCAGCAGCCGGGACAGGGTGGAAGGACTGTTTTTT
CASSRDRVEGLFF
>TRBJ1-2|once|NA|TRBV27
TGTGCCAGCAGTCCCCGGGCGGGGCACTATGGCTACACCTTC
CASSPRAGHYGYTF
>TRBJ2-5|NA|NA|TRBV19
TGTGCCAGTAGCTCGAGGTTGGGGAATCAAGAGACCCAGTACTTC
CASSSRLGNQETQYF
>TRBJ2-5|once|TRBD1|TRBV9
TGTGCCAGCAGCGTAAGCGGACAGGTGCTCAGGCCAGAGACCCAGTACTTC
CASSVSGQVLRPETQYF
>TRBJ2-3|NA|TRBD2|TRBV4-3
TGCGCCAGCGGTAGCGGGGGGGCGGCAGATACGCAGTATTTT
CASGSGGAADTQYF
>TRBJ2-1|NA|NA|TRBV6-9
TGTGCCAGCAGTTACTCGACGGGGGAACTCAATGAGCAGTTCTTC
CASSYSTGELNEQFF
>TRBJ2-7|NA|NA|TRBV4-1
TGCGCCAGCAGCCAAGGGCACAATTCCTACGAGCAGTACTTC
CASSQGHNSYEQYF
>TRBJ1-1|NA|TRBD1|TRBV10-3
TGTGCCATCAGTGACCCCACGACAGGGGCGAACACTGAAGCTTTCTTT
CAISDPTTGANTEAFF
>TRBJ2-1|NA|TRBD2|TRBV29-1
TGCAGCGGCCACAAGCGGGGGGCCTACAATGAGCAGTTCTTC
CSGHKRGAYNEQFF
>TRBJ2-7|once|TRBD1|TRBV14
TGTGCCAGCAGCCAAGCCGGGACAGGGCGCTCCTACGAGCAGTACTTC
CASSQAGTGRSYEQYF
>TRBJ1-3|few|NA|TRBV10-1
TGCGCCAGGACCATAAGGACTGGAAACACCATATATTTT
CARTIRTGNTIYF
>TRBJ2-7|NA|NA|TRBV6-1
TGTGCCAGCAGTGAAGCAGGTTCCTACGAGCAGTACTTC
CASSEAGSYEQYF
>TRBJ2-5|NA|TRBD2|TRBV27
TGTGCCAGCAGGGGGGGGACTAGCGGGGCGGCCCGGGAGACCCAGTACTTC
CASRGGTSGAARETQYF
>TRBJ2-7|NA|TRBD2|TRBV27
TGTGCCAGCAGTCCACTCGGGGCTTCGGGGGAGGGAGAGCAGTACTTC
CASSPLGASGEGEQYF
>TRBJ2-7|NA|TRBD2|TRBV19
TGTGCCACTACAGCGGGGCCCTACGAGCAGTACTTC
CATTAGPYEQYF
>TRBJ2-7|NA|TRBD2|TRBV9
TGTGCCAGCAGCCTTCGGGAGGATGAGCAGTACTTC
CASSLREDEQYF
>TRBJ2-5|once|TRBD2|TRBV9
TGTGCCAGCAGCGCCGGGACTACTAAAGAGACCCAGTACTTC
CASSAGTTKETQYF
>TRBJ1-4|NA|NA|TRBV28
TGTGCCAGCAGTCGGACAGAAAATGAAAAACTGTTTTTT
CASSRTENEKLFF
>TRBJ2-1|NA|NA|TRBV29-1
TGCAGCGTTGAAATGTCCGGCAATGAGCAGTTCTTC
CSVEMSGNEQFF
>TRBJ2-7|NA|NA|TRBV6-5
TGTGCCAGCAGTTACTCACGGCAGGGGTACGAGCAGTACTTC
CASSYSRQGYEQYF
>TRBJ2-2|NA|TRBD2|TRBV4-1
TGCGCCAGCAGCCCCCTAGCGGGAGAAAACACCGGGGAGCTGTTTTTT
CASSPLAGENTGELFF
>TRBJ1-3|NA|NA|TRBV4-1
TGCGCCAGCAGCCCCCTGGGGCTCGCTGGAAACACCATATATTTT
CASSPLGLAGNTIYF